The sequence of this T cell receptor beta chain was determined in a study of T cell repertoires in cytomegalovirus infection. Study context: Used in the study were CMV epitopes, some recently identified and HLA-C-restricted, others well-studied and HLA-B-restricted. Matching HLA type and CMV infection were both indicated by public TCR beta signatures.

Trimming removed 5 bases from V and 4 bases from J, with 13 bases in between. This CDR3 is built from 14 residues. The germline V gene has CDR1 SGHTA and CDR2 FQGNSA. To note about this clonotype: Its antigen is as yet unknown.

TCRdb reprocessed the reads via MiXCR and lists one record per CDR3 protein. The data hold under 450,000 distinct CDR3 sequences, with roughly a third observed a single time. Study-level points and caveats: Of the TCR beta families, the public ones yielded a cumulative frequency that identified carriers of CMV plus the relevant HLA. Ex vivo, HLA-C-restricted CMV-specific TCR beta clonotypes prevailed over the rest of the response.

The sequence was obtained from a human donor in good health (CMV status not recorded). Some clones in this sample may be carry-over from other donors' samples. The chain employs TRBV7-2 and TRBJ2-3; perhaps TRBD2 as D (6 bases). The input for sequencing was cultured PBMCs, taken from culture after CMV antigen stimulation. The CDR3 is CASSSRLDPDTQYF. CDR3 nucleotides: TGTGCCAGCAGCAGCCGACTAGATCCAGATACGCAGTATTTT.